Shown below are 26 T cell receptor beta chains from a single sample sequenced in a study of graft-versus-host responses after intestinal transplantation. Clones were read by immunoSEQ multiplex PCR, and TCRdb kept only the in-frame ones, dropping some. The sample has over 65,000 clones; approximately 90% are singletons. What these receptors recognize is not known. The sequences come from unstimulated CD8+ T cells sorted from spleen or lymph node cells, collected before transplant. The receptors derive from a human donor who was the organ donor for an intestinal transplant.

This chain connects TRBV11-2 to TRBJ2-3, with TRBD1 identical over 9 bases. The trim removed 5 bases at V and 1 base at J, leaving 7 bases unmatched. Germline CDR1 is SGHAT and CDR2 is FQNNGV. The CDR3 totals 16 residues. CDR3 in amino acids: CASSTRDRVGTDTQYF. CDR3 nucleotide sequence: TGTGCCAGCAGCACCCGGGACAGGGTTGGCACAGATACGCAGTATTTT.

The CDR3 loop is CASSMSGQGMREQYF. In DNA form, the CDR3 reads TGCGCCAGCAGCATGTCGGGACAGGGAATGAGAGAGCAGTACTTC. The V and J genes are TRBV5-1 and TRBJ2-7; 9 nucleotides agree with TRBD1. The CDR3 has 15 residues. Germline CDR1 SGHRS, CDR2 YFSETQ. V lost 4 bases, J lost 7 bases, and 12 bases stayed unmatched.

The V call is TRBV10-2, the J call TRBJ2-7; D remains ambiguous. Trimming removed 6 bases from V and 0 bases from J, with 21 bases in between. This CDR3 spans 17 amino acids. CDR1 is WSHSY, CDR2 SAAADI, per germline. The DNA of the CDR3 is TGCGCCAGCAGCTCCTACGACCGATTATCGATCTCCTACGAGCAGTACTTC. This sequence encodes CASSSYDRLSISYEQYF.

This chain joins TRBV6-5 and TRBJ1-3, with D possibly being TRBD1 (6 bases). The CDR3 covers 15 residues. V lost 9 bases, J lost 0 bases, and 15 bases lay in between. CDR1 is MNHEY, CDR2 SVGAGI, per germline. The CDR3 region has the DNA TGTGCCAGAAAAACGGGACACCGCTCTGGAAACACCATATATTTT. It translates to CARKTGHRSGNTIYF.

The chain has TRBV7-3 and TRBJ1-1; unclear D gene. V dropped 2 bases and J dropped 0 bases, with 13 bases sitting between them. The CDR3 runs to 16 residues. Per germline, CDR1 SGHTA and CDR2 FQGTGA. The CDR3 sequence is CASSLGSPYLNTEAFF. The CDR3 DNA is TGTGCCAGCAGCTTAGGATCGCCTTACCTGAACACTGAAGCTTTCTTT.

This sequence joins TRBV6-5 and TRBJ2-7; 10 bases align to TRBD2. CDR3 length: 14 residues. Germline lookup yields CDR1 MNHEY and CDR2 SVGAGI. V gave up 6 bases and J gave up 2 bases; unmatched junction bases: 4. CDR3 coding DNA: TGTGCCAGCAGACTAGCGGGGAGTACCTACGAGCAGTACTTC. As protein: CASRLAGSTYEQYF.

The CDR3 DNA sequence: TGTGCCAGCAGCTCTTGGGACTTCAACAACAATGAGCAGTTCTTC. It yields the protein CASSSWDFNNNEQFF. The chain links TRBV5-4 to TRBJ2-1, with a tentative D call TRBD2 (6 bases). CDR1 and CDR2 (germline): SGHNT, YYREEE (reference sequence). The CDR3 extends over 15 amino acids. V lost 3 bases, J lost 5 bases, and 15 bases lay in between.

This chain joins TRBV7-3 and TRBJ2-1, with D possibly matching TRBD2 (5 bases). Germline CDR1 is SGHTA and CDR2 is FQGTGA. The CDR3 is made up of 16 amino acids. The V and J ends lost 5 bases and 9 bases respectively, with 23 bases between them. The CDR3 sequence is CASSKSGIGGIGEQFF. For the CDR3, the DNA is TGTGCCAGCAGCAAAAGCGGCATCGGAGGAATTGGTGAGCAGTTCTTC.

The chain joins TRBV6-6 to TRBJ1-2; 8 bases agree with TRBD1. From germline, CDR1 is MNHNY and CDR2 SVGAGI (reference sequence). The J segment lost 8 bases and the V segment lost 4 bases, leaving 15 bases of the junction unmatched. This CDR3 region has 16 residues. CDR3 coding DNA: TGTGCCAGCAGTTCCGACGTCCCGGACAGGGACGAGGGCTACACCTTC. Protein sequence: CASSSDVPDRDEGYTF.

The chain links TRBV5-1 to TRBJ1-1; possibly TRBD1 for D (6 bases). The CDR3 extends over 18 amino acids. CDR1 and CDR2 (germline): SGHRS, YFSETQ. V shed 2 bases and J shed 11 bases, with 31 bases lying between them. The CDR3 nucleotides read TGCGCCAGCAGCTTTCTACTCCCACAGGGTAGGACTATAAATGGGGCTTTCTTT. It encodes CASSFLLPQGRTINGAFF.

V and J are TRBV4-1 and TRBJ1-2; D is perhaps TRBD1 (5 bases). V lost 0 bases, J lost 5 bases, and 16 bases lay in between. The length of the CDR3 is 16 residues. CDR1 is MGHRA, CDR2 YSYEKL, per germline. The CDR3 nucleotides read TGCGCCAGCAGCCAAGAGTCGGGGGGAAGATGGTATGGCTACACCTTC. It yields the protein CASSQESGGRWYGYTF.

V gene TRBV7-9 combines with J gene TRBJ2-5, with a possible D match to TRBD2 (6 bases). CDR1 is SEHNR, CDR2 FQNEAQ, per germline (reference sequence). The V gene lost 4 bases and the J gene lost 6 bases, with 18 bases spanning the gap. CDR3 length: 15 amino acids. The DNA for the CDR3 is TGTGCCAGCAGCTGGGGGGTTAACAAAAACAAGACCCAGTACTTC. Its translation: CASSWGVNKNKTQYF.

V and J are TRBV19 and TRBJ2-3, with D possibly matching TRBD2 (5 bases). Germline V gene lookup returns CDR1 LNHDA and CDR2 SQIVND (reference sequence). Trimming removed 5 bases at V and 2 bases at J, with 11 bases between. The CDR3 runs to 14 residues. The DNA of the CDR3 is TGTGCCAGTAGTCCCGGGATTCTCACAGATACGCAGTATTTT. It encodes CASSPGILTDTQYF.

The V gene is TRBV6-5, the J gene TRBJ2-2; TRBD1 aligns across 7 bases. With 6 bases clipped from V and 0 bases from J, the junction kept 4 bases outside the gene matches. The CDR3 has 15 residues. Germline loops: CDR1 MNHEY, CDR2 SVGAGI. For the CDR3, the DNA is TGTGCCAGCAGGTCCGGGACAGCGAACACCGGGGAGCTGTTTTTT. Its protein is CASRSGTANTGELFF.

V is TRBV19 and J is TRBJ1-1; TRBD1 matches at 9 bases. V was clipped by 2 bases and J by 4 bases; unmatched bases: 5. The CDR3 length is 15 residues. Germline V gives CDR1 LNHDA, CDR2 SQIVND (reference sequence). Here the CDR3 DNA reads TGTGCCAGTAGTATATATGGACAGGGGACCACTGAAGCTTTCTTT. This gives the protein CASSIYGQGTTEAFF.

Written as DNA, the CDR3 is TGTGCCAGCAGTCCCCACAGGGCACAGCCCCAGCATTTT. Its protein is CASSPHRAQPQHF. This chain joins TRBV27 and TRBJ1-5; D perhaps matches TRBD1 (6 bases). CDR1 and CDR2 from the germline V gene are MNHEY and SMNVEV (reference sequence). The V gene lost 5 bases and the J gene lost 7 bases, with 12 bases spanning the gap. CDR3 length: 13 amino acids.

V is TRBV7-9 and J is TRBJ2-7; D may be TRBD2 (6 bases). The germline V gene has CDR1 SEHNR and CDR2 FQNEAQ (reference sequence). V lost 6 bases to trimming and J lost 0 bases, with 21 bases between them. There are 17 residues in the CDR3. The CDR3 nucleotides read TGTGCCAGCAGGCCGGTAGTGTTAGTGGGACTCTCCTACGAGCAGTACTTC. Encoded protein: CASRPVVLVGLSYEQYF. Together with reference TRBV7-9 and TRBJ2-7, the CDR3 gives the full variable domain: DTGVSQNPRHKITKRGQNVTFRCDPISEHNRLYWYRQTLGQGPEFLTYFQNEAQLEKSRLLSDRFSAERPKGSFSTLEIQRTEQGDSAMYLCASRPVVLVGLSYEQYFGPGTRLTVT.

This chain joins TRBV9 and TRBJ1-3; TRBD1 might be the D (6 bases). Germline CDR1 reads SGDLS; CDR2 reads YYNGEE. V was clipped by 4 bases and J by 0 bases, with 26 bases between them. The CDR3 contains 20 residues. CDR3 in amino acids: CASSFPGVAGAPHSGNTIYF. The CDR3 DNA is TGTGCCAGCAGCTTCCCTGGGGTGGCAGGGGCCCCCCACTCTGGAAACACCATATATTTT.

The chain couples TRBV13 to TRBJ2-7; no definite D call. The germline V gene has CDR1 PRHDT and CDR2 FYEKMQ (reference sequence). The CDR3 covers 15 residues. The V and J ends lost 2 bases and 0 bases respectively, with 11 bases between them. This CDR3 reads CASSLLGVGSYEQYF. The CDR3 DNA follows: TGTGCCAGCAGCTTATTAGGAGTCGGCTCCTACGAGCAGTACTTC. The complete variable domain, with remaining parts taken from reference TRBV13 and TRBJ2-7, reads AAGVIQSPRHLIKEKRETATLKCYPIPRHDTVYWYQQGPGQDPQFLISFYEKMQSDKGSIPDRFSAQQFSDYHSELNMSSLELGDSALYFCASSLLGVGSYEQYFGPGTRLTVT.

The chain has TRBV15 and TRBJ2-7; tentatively, D is TRBD2 (5 bases). The V gene's germline CDR1 is LNHNV and CDR2 YYDKDF (reference sequence). Between the trimmed V and J ends, which lost 4 bases and 6 bases, there was a span of 22 bases. The length of the CDR3 is 16 residues. The CDR3 nucleotides read TGTGCCACCAGCACATCGGGGAGTGAAGGGCCTCCCGAGCAGTACTTC. This gives the protein CATSTSGSEGPPEQYF.

The genes are TRBV5-6 and TRBJ2-7; TRBD1 might be the D (5 bases). The CDR3 has 14 residues. Trimming pared 0 bases from V and 4 bases from J, leaving 11 bases between. The germline V gene encodes CDR1 SGHDT and CDR2 YYEEEE. The DNA for the CDR3 is TGTGCCAGCAGCTTGGGATACAGGCGGTACGAGCAGTACTTC. Protein sequence: CASSLGYRRYEQYF.

This clone was recorded only once. The chain is built from TRBV6-1 and TRBJ1-2; 9 nucleotides match TRBD1. Germline V lookup: CDR1 MNHNS, CDR2 SASEGT. The junction had 7 bases not matched to a gene; V was cut back by 2 bases and J by 0 bases. The CDR3 contains 17 residues. CDR3 in amino acids: CASSERTGEKANYGYTF. For the CDR3, the DNA is TGTGCCAGCAGTGAAAGGACAGGGGAAAAAGCTAACTATGGCTACACCTTC.

The chain carries TRBV14 and TRBJ2-1; D remains unclear. V dropped 1 base and J dropped 8 bases, with 12 bases sitting between them. Per germline, CDR1 SGHDN and CDR2 FVKESK. The CDR3 is made up of 14 amino acids. The CDR3 nucleotides are TGTGCCAGCAGCCAAGTAGGAATACTCGATGAGCAGTTCTTC. This gives the protein CASSQVGILDEQFF.

This rearrangement joins TRBV29-1 to TRBJ2-2; 11 bases agree with TRBD1. Germline assignment: CDR1 SQVTM and CDR2 ANQGSEA. V lost 5 bases, J lost 3 bases, and 5 bases stayed unmatched. This CDR3 comprises 15 residues. CDR3 DNA sequence: TGCAGCGTTTCCCCGGGACAGGGGGACACCGGGGAGCTGTTTTTT. As protein: CSVSPGQGDTGELFF.

The V call is TRBV21-1, the J call TRBJ1-1; the table's D call, TRBD1, was not checked against the DNA. TRBV21-1 is described as a pseudogene. CDR3 length: 19 residues. The CDR3 loop is CASRTEQGGSPSMNTEAFF. In DNA form, the CDR3 reads TGTGCCAGCAGGACGGAACAGGGTGGCTCTCCTAGCATGAACACTGAAGCTTTCTTT.

The chain carries TRBV4-1 and TRBJ1-4; 7 positions match TRBD1. Germline trimming cut 0 bases from V and 8 bases from J; bases unmatched to any gene: 9. This CDR3 is 16 amino acids long. CDR1 and CDR2 (germline): MGHRA, YSYEKL. For the CDR3, the DNA is TGCGCCAGCAGCCAAGATCCGACAGGGTATGCGGAAAAACTGTTTTTT. Protein product: CASSQDPTGYAEKLFF.